The clone carrying this TCR beta chain was seen a few times. Its antigen remains unidentified. The sample comes from a study of cytomegalovirus exposure and HLA in healthy donors. The study's findings and limits: CMV antigen specificity of a few CMV-associated chains was confirmed in vitro.

Primers included in the PCR were 60 Vbeta and 13 Jbeta primers. Data came from immunoSEQ multiplex PCR; TCRdb stores just in-frame clones and leaves some out. The sample includes some 200,000 clones, approximately 80% of them seen just once. Per germline, CDR1 LGHNA and CDR2 YSLEER. The CDR3 loop spans 17 amino acids. V was shortened by 0 bases and J by 4 bases, with 18 bases between the two germline ends. V usage is TRBV4-3 and J usage is TRBJ1-1; D perhaps matches TRBD1 (5 bases). This receptor was identified in a woman aged 45-60 years in good health and CMV-seropositive. Sequences were obtained from PBMCs. DNA of the CDR3: TGCGCCAGCAGCCAAGATGTCGTCGGAGGGGCGAGCACTGAAGCTTTCTTT. Translation: CASSQDVVGGASTEAFF.